Listed here are 8 T cell receptor beta chains from one sample, sequenced in a study of cytomegalovirus exposure and HLA in healthy donors. The PCR had 60 Vbeta and 13 Jbeta primers. Some clones are missing from TCRdb's copy, which holds only in-frame ones; the method was immunoSEQ multiplex PCR. The table lists tens of thousands of clones, roughly four fifths of them singletons, with approximately 4.6% in the top ten. Sequencing used PBMCs. These receptor sequences come from a man aged 35-49 years in good health and CMV-seronegative.

The chain uses TRBV6-5 and TRBJ1-1, with unresolved D. Per germline, CDR1 MNHEY and CDR2 SVGAGI. Trimming took off 2 bases at V and 0 bases at J, with 7 bases between the two ends. This CDR3 region has 14 residues. The chain's CDR3 is CASSYNDLNTEAFF. The CDR3 DNA is TGTGCCAGCAGTTACAATGACTTGAACACTGAAGCTTTCTTT.

By proportion, this clone is medium-sized (0.01 to 0.1%). The rearrangement links TRBV2 to TRBJ2-4; unclear D gene. V lost 3 bases to trimming and J lost 1 base, with 10 bases between them. The CDR3 is 15 residues long. Germline-derived CDR1 and CDR2 are SNHLY and FYNNEI. The CDR3 region has the DNA TGTGCCAGCAGTGATCCGATGCAGGCCAAAAACATTCAGTACTTC. As protein: CASSDPMQAKNIQYF.

This sequence joins TRBV5-6 and TRBJ2-1; unclear D gene. Germline lookup yields CDR1 SGHDT and CDR2 YYEEEE. V was cut by 1 base and J by 4 bases, with 9 bases left in between. The CDR3 sequence is 14 residues long. The CDR3 region has the DNA TGTGCCAGCAGCTTGTTCTCGGAGTACAATGAGCAGTTCTTC. The encoded protein is CASSLFSEYNEQFF.

V usage is TRBV5-4 and J usage is TRBJ2-7, with D tentatively TRBD2 (6 bases). The CDR3 is made up of 17 amino acids. From germline, CDR1 is SGHNT and CDR2 YYREEE (reference sequence). V was clipped by 3 bases and J by 3 bases, with 22 bases between them. CDR3 DNA sequence: TGTGCCAGCAGCTCCAGTATGGGGAGGTCAGAGATCTACGAGCAGTACTTC. Its translation is CASSSSMGRSEIYEQYF.

This clone was observed a single time. CDR3 bases: TGTGCCAGCAGCGCCCCGGACAGGGTCGGGCAGTACTTC. This sequence encodes CASSAPDRVGQYF. The chain couples TRBV7-9 to TRBJ2-5; 8 bases agree with TRBD1. The CDR3 consists of 13 residues. Germline assignment: CDR1 SEHNR and CDR2 FQNEAQ (reference sequence). V shed 5 bases, J shed 11 bases, and the junction held 10 bases outside the gene matches.

The V and J genes are TRBV29-1 and TRBJ2-5; 7 bases are shared with TRBD1. The CDR3 has 15 residues. Germline values: CDR1 SQVTM, CDR2 ANQGSEA. V lost 4 bases, J lost 0 bases, and 8 bases stayed unmatched. The CDR3 nucleotides read TGCAGCGTTGGGTTGACAGGGAACTACCAAGAGACCCAGTACTTC. Encoded protein: CSVGLTGNYQETQYF.

The table lists this clone with a count of one. The V gene is TRBV5-6, the J gene TRBJ1-2; TRBD1 matches 7 bases. After removal of 4 bases from V and 5 bases from J, the junction contained 5 bases not matched to a gene. The CDR3 contains 13 residues. Per germline, CDR1 SGHDT and CDR2 YYEEEE. In DNA, the CDR3 is TGTGCCAGCAGCCTCCGGGACAGATATGGCTACACCTTC. Protein product: CASSLRDRYGYTF.

The chain uses TRBV5-1 and TRBJ1-1; 8 bases map to TRBD1. V lost 1 base, J lost 1 base, and 3 bases stayed unmatched. The CDR3 runs to 15 residues. The germline V gene encodes CDR1 SGHRS and CDR2 YFSETQ. The CDR3 DNA sequence: TGCGCCAGCAGCTTGTTGCAGGGGGCGAACACTGAAGCTTTCTTT. It translates to CASSLLQGANTEAFF.